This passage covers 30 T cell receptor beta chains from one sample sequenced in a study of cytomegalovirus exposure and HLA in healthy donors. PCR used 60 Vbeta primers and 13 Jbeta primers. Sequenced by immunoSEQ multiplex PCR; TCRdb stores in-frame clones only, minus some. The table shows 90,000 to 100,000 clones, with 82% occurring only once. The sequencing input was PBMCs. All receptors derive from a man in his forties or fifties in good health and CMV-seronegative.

The CDR3 DNA reads TGTGCCAGTTCCGAGACAGGGAATACTGAAGCTTTCTTT. Its protein product is CASSETGNTEAFF. The chain has TRBV19 and TRBJ1-1; 7 bases agree with TRBD1. The germline gives CDR1 LNHDA, CDR2 SQIVND (reference sequence). The V gene end was trimmed by 8 bases and the J gene end by 5 bases; junction bases not matched to a gene: 8. This CDR3 comprises 13 residues. The full variable domain, its missing parts supplied by reference TRBV19 and TRBJ1-1, is DGGITQSPKYLFRKEGQNVTLSCEQNLNHDAMYWYRQDPGQGLRLIYYSQIVNDFQKGDIAEGYSVSREKKESFPLTVTSAQKNPTAFYLCASSETGNTEAFFGQGTRLTVV.

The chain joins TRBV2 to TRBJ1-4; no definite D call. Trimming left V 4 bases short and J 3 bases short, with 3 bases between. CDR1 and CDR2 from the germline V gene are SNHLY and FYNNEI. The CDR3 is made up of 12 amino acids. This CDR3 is CASSVANEKLFF. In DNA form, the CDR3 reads TGTGCCAGCAGTGTAGCTAATGAAAAACTGTTTTTT.

CDR3: CATSRLQGTYEQYF. The CDR3 region has the DNA TGTGCCACCAGCAGATTGCAGGGGACCTACGAGCAGTACTTC. The chain is built from TRBV15 and TRBJ2-7, with D perhaps matching TRBD1 (6 bases). Germline V gene sequence: CDR1 LNHNV, CDR2 YYDKDF (reference sequence). The CDR3 extends over 14 amino acids. Trimming took off 2 bases at V and 2 bases at J, with 10 bases between the two ends.

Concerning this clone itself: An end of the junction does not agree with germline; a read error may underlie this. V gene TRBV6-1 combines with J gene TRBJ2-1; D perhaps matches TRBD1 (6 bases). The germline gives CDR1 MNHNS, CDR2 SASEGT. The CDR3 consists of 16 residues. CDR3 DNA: TGTGCCAGCAGTGAACAGGGGTCATTCTCCTACAATGGGCAGTTCTTC. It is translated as CASSEQGSFSYNGQFF.

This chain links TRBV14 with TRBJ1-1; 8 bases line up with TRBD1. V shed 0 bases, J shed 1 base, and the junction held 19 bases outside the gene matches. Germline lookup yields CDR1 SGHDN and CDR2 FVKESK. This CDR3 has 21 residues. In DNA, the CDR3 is TGTGCCAGCAGCCAAGACGGGGACAGGTCTGGGGTTCGGTTTTGGAACACTGAAGCTTTCTTT. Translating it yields CASSQDGDRSGVRFWNTEAFF.

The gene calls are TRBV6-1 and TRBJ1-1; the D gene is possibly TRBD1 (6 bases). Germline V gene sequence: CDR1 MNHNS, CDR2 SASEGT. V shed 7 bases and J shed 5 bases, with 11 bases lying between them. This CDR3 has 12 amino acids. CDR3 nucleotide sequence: TGTGCCAGCAATCAGAGGGGGACTGAAGCTTTCTTT. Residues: CASNQRGTEAFF.

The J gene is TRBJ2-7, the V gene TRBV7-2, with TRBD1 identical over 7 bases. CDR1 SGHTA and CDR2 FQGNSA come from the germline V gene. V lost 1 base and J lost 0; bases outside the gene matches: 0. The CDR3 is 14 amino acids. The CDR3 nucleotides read TGTGCCAGCAGCTTAGGGGACAGCTCCTACGAGCAGTACTTC. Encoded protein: CASSLGDSSYEQYF. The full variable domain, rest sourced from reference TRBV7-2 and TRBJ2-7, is GAGVSQSPSNKVTEKGKDVELRCDPISGHTALYWYRQSLGQGLEFLIYFQGNSAPDKSGLPSDRFSAERTGGSVSTLTIQRTQQEDSAVYLCASSLGDSSYEQYFGPGTRLTVT.

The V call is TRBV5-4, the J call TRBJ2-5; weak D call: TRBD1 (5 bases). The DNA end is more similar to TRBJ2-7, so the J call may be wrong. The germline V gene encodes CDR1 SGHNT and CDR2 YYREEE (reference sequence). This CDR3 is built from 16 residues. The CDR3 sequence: CASSPMEAGPQGEQYF. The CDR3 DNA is TGTGCCAGCAGCCCCATGGAAGCAGGTCCTCAGGGCGAGCAGTACTTC.

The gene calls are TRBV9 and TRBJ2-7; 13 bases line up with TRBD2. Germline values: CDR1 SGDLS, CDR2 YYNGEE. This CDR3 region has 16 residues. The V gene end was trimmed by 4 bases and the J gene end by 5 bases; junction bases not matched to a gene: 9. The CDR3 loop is CASSTGLAGYLHEQYF. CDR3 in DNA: TGTGCCAGCAGCACGGGACTAGCGGGATATCTCCACGAGCAGTACTTC.

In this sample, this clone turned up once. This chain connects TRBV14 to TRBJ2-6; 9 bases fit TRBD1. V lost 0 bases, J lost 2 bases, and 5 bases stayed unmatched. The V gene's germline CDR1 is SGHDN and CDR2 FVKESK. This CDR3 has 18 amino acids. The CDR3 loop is CASSQDGGTGTGANVLTF. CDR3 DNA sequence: TGTGCCAGCAGCCAAGATGGCGGGACAGGGACTGGGGCCAACGTCCTGACTTTC. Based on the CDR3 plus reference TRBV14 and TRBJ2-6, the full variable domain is EAGVTQFPSHSVIEKGQTVTLRCDPISGHDNLYWYRRVMGKEIKFLLHFVKESKQDESGMPNNRFLAERTGGTYSTLKVQPAELEDSGVYFCASSQDGGTGTGANVLTFGAGSRLTVL.

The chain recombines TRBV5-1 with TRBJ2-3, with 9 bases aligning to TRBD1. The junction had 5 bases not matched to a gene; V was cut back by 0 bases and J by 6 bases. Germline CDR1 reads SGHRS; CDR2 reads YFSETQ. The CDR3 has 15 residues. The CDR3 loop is CASSLEGQGYDTQYF. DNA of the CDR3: TGCGCCAGCAGCTTGGAGGGACAGGGTTATGATACGCAGTATTTT. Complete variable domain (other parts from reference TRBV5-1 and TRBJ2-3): KAGVTQTPRYLIKTRGQQVTLSCSPISGHRSVSWYQQTPGQGLQFLFEYFSETQRNKGNFPGRFSGRQFSNSRSEMNVSTLELGDSALYLCASSLEGQGYDTQYFGPGTRLTVL.

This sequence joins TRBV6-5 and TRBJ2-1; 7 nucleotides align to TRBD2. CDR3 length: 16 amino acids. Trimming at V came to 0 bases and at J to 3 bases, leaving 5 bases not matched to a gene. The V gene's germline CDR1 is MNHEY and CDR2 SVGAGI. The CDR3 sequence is CASSYSSGYGYNEQFF. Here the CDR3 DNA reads TGTGCCAGCAGTTACTCTAGCGGGTACGGCTACAATGAGCAGTTCTTC.

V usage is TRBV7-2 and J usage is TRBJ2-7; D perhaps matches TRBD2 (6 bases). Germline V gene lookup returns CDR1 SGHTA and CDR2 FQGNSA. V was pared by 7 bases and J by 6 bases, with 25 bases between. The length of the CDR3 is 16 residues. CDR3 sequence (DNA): TGTGCCAGCAACCTGGACGGGACTCCGCTTTCAGGCGAGCAGTACTTC. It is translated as CASNLDGTPLSGEQYF.

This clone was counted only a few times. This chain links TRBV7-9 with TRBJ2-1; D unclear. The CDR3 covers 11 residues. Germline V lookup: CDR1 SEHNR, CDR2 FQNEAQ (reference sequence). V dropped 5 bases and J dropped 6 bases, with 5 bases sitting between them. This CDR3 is CASSLSNEQFF. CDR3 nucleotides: TGTGCCAGCAGCCTCTCCAATGAGCAGTTCTTC. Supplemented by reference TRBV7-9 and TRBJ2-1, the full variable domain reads DTGVSQNPRHKITKRGQNVTFRCDPISEHNRLYWYRQTLGQGPEFLTYFQNEAQLEKSRLLSDRFSAERPKGSFSTLEIQRTEQGDSAMYLCASSLSNEQFFGPGTRLTVL.

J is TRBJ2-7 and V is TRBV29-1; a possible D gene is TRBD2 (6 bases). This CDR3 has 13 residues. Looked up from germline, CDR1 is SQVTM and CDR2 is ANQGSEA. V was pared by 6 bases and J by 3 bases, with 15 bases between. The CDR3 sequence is CSVHLEGSYEQYF. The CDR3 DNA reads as TGCAGCGTCCACCTGGAGGGGAGCTACGAGCAGTACTTC.

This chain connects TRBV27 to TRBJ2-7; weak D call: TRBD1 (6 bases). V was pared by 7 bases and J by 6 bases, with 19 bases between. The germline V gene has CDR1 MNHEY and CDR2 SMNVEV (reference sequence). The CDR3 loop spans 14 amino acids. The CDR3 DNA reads TGTGCCAGCAAGGTTGCAGGGGAGAGGAGCGAGCAGTACTTC. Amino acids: CASKVAGERSEQYF.

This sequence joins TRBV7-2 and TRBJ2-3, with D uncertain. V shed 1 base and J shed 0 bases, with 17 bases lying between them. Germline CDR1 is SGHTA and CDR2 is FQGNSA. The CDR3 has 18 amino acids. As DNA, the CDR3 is TGTGCCAGCAGCTTAGAAGGCTGGCGCGGATCTAGCACAGATACGCAGTATTTT. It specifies CASSLEGWRGSSTDTQYF.

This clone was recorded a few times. CDR3 protein: CASSYGRGTNEKLFF. DNA of the CDR3: TGTGCCAGCAGTTATGGGAGGGGAACTAATGAAAAACTGTTTTTT. The rearrangement joins TRBV6-5 to TRBJ1-4; weak D call: TRBD1 (5 bases). Trimming cost V 3 bases and J 1 base, with 9 bases left between them. The CDR3 is made up of 15 amino acids. Germline V lookup: CDR1 MNHEY, CDR2 SVGAGI.

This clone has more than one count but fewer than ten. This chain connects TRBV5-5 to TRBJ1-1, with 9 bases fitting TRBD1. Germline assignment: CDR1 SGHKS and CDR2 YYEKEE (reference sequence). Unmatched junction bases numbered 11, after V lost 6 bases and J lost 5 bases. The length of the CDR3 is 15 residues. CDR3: CASTPRQGVQTEAFF. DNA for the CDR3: TGTGCCAGCACCCCCAGACAGGGGGTACAGACTGAAGCTTTCTTT.

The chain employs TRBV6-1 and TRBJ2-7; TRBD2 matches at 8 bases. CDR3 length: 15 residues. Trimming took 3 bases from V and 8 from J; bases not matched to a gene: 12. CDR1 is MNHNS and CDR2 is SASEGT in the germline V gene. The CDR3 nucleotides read TGTGCCAGCAGTGACCTCCGCGGGGGTAGCGGGAAGCAGTACTTC. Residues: CASSDLRGGSGKQYF.

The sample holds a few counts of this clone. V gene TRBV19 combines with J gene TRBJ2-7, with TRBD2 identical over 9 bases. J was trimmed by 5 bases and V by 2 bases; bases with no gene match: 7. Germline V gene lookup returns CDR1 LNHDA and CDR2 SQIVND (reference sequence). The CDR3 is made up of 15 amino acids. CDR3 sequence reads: CASSILAGVRDEQYF. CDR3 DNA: TGTGCCAGTAGTATATTAGCGGGAGTCCGGGACGAGCAGTACTTC.

In DNA, the CDR3 is TGTGCCACCAGCAGAGATCGGGACATTCAGTACTTC. It translates to CATSRDRDIQYF. The V call is TRBV15, the J call TRBJ2-4; D is unclear. The CDR3 contains 12 residues. V lost 0 bases to trimming and J lost 8 bases, with 5 bases between them. Germline CDR1 and CDR2: LNHNV and YYDKDF (reference sequence).

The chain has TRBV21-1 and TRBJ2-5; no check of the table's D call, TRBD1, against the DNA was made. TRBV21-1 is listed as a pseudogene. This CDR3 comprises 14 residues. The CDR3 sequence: CASSKRRVGETQYF. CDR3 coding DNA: TGTGCCAGCAGCAAGCGCAGGGTTGGTGAGACCCAGTACTTC.

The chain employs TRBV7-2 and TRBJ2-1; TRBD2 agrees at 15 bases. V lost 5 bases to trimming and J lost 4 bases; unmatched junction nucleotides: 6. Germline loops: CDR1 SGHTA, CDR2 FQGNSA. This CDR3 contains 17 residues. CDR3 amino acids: CASSPPGLAGGYNEQFF. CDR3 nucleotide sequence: TGTGCCAGCAGCCCCCCGGGACTAGCGGGGGGATACAATGAGCAGTTCTTC.

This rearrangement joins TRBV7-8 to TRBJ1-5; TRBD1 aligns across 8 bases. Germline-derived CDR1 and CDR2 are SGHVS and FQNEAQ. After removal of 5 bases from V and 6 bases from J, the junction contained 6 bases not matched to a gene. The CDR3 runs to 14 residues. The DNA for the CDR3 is TGTGCCAGCAGCAATGGCAGGGGGCGTCAGCCCCAGCATTTT. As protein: CASSNGRGRQPQHF.

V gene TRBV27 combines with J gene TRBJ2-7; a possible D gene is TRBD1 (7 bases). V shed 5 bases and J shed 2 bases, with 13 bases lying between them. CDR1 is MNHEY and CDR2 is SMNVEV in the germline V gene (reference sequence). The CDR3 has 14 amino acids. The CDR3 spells CASSAGQPPYEQYF. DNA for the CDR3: TGTGCCAGCAGTGCGGGACAGCCGCCCTACGAGCAGTACTTC.

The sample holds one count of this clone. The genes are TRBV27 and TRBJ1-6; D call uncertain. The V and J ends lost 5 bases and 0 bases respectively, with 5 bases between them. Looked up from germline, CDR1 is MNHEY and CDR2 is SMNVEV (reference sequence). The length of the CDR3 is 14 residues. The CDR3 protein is CASSPSSYNSPLHF. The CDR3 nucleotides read TGTGCCAGCAGTCCGAGCTCCTATAATTCACCCCTCCACTTT.

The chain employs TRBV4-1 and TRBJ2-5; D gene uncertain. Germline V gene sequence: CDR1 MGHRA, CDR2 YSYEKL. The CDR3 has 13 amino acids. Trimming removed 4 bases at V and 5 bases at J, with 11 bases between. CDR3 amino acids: CASSPGLGETQYF. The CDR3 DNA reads TGCGCCAGCAGCCCCGGCCTCGGGGAGACCCAGTACTTC.

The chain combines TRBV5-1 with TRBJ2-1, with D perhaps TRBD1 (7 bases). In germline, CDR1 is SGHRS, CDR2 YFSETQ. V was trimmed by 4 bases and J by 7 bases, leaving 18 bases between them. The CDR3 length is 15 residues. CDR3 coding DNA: TGCGCCAGCAGCCCAGGGGGGACTGGCCTGAATGAGCAGTTCTTC. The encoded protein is CASSPGGTGLNEQFF.

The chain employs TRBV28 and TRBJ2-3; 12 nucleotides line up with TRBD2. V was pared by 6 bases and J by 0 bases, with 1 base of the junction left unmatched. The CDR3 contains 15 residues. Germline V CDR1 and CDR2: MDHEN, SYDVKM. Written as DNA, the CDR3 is TGTGCCAGCAGCGGGACTAGCGGGAGCACAGATACGCAGTATTTT. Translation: CASSGTSGSTDTQYF.